This T cell receptor (beta chain) is from a study of control samples from healthy donors and cancer patients. Germline CDR1 LNHDA, CDR2 SQIVND (reference sequence). V was trimmed by 3 bases and J by 0 bases, leaving 17 bases between them. The CDR3 is 17 amino acids. Assay used: immunoSEQ multiplex PCR; TCRdb lists only in-frame clones, some missing. This sample has about 98,000 clones; 70% to 80% occur once, and the top ten carry approximately 10%. This sequence was found in a young woman in good health. Sequences were obtained from blood. The chain is built from TRBV19 and TRBJ1-1, with TRBD1 as a possible D gene (5 bases). In DNA, the CDR3 is TGTGCCAGTAGTATTGGGGGATGGGGAGATCTGAACACTGAAGCTTTCTTT. Protein sequence: CASSIGGWGDLNTEAFF.